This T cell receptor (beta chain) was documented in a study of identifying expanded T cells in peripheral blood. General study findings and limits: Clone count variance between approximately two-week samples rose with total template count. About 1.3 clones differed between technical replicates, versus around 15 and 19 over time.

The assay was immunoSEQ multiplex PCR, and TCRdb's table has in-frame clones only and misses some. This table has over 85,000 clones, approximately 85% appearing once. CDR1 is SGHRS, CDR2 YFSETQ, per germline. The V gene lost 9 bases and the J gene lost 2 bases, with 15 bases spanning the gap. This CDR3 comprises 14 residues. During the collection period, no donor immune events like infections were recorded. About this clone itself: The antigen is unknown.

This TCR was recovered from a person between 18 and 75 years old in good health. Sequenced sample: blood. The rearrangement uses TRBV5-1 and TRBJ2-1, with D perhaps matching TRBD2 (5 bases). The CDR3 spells CATTTGNTYNEQFF. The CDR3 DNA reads TGCGCCACCACAACGGGGAACACCTACAATGAGCAGTTCTTC. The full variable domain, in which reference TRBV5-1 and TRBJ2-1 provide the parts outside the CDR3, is KAGVTQTPRYLIKTRGQQVTLSCSPISGHRSVSWYQQTPGQGLQFLFEYFSETQRNKGNFPGRFSGRQFSNSRSEMNVSTLELGDSALYLCATTTGNTYNEQFFGPGTRLTVL.